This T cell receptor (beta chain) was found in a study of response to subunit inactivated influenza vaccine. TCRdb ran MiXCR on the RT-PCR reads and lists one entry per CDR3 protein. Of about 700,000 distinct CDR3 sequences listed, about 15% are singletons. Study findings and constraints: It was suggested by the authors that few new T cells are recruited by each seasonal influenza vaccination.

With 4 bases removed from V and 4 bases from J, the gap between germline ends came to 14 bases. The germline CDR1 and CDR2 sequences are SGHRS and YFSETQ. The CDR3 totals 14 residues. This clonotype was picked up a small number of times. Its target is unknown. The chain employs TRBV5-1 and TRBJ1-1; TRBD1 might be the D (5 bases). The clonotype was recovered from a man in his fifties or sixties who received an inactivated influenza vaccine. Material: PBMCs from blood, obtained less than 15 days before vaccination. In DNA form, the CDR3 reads TGCGCCAGCAGCCCACCGGAGGGGAGCACTGAAGCTTTCTTT. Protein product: CASSPPEGSTEAFF.